Following are 8 T cell receptor beta chains from one sample sequenced in a study of T cell repertoires in cytomegalovirus infection. TCRdb itself ran the reads through MiXCR, one entry per CDR3 protein. The repertoire includes some 940,000 distinct CDR3 sequences, around 30% of them detected once, and 11% to 15% sits in the top ten. These receptors have no identified antigens. The sequencing used cultured CD8+ T cells from PBMCs, collected from culture after CMV antigen stimulation. The receptors shown here come from a human donor in good health (CMV status not recorded). Some clones in this sample may be carry-over from other donors' samples.

This clonotype was seen at least ten times. J is TRBJ2-7 and V is TRBV12-3 or TRBV12-4; weak D call: TRBD1 (6 bases). The CDR3 loop spans 12 amino acids. V lost 5 bases, J lost 3 bases, and 8 bases lay in between. CDR3 in amino acids: CASSTGNYEQYF. DNA of the CDR3: TGTGCCAGCAGTACAGGGAACTACGAGCAGTACTTC.

The chain has TRBV10-3 and TRBJ2-7, with TRBD2 as a possible D gene (5 bases). Germline CDR1 and CDR2: ENHRY and SYGVKD. The CDR3 extends over 13 amino acids. The V end lost 6 bases, the J end lost 3 bases, and 12 bases lay between the germline ends. The CDR3 loop is CAIRRPGIYEQYV. DNA for the CDR3: TGTGCCATCAGGAGACCGGGAATCTACGAGCAGTACGTC.

For the CDR3, the DNA is TGTGCCAGCAGCGACGTGGGACTAGCGGCTGGGGCCAACGTCCTGACTTTC. As protein: CASSDVGLAAGANVLTF. This chain joins TRBV9 and TRBJ2-6; TRBD2 agrees at 11 bases. Unmatched junction bases numbered 4, after V lost 3 bases and J lost 2 bases. This CDR3 has 17 residues. The germline V gene has CDR1 SGDLS and CDR2 YYNGEE. Full variable domain (remainder filled in from reference TRBV9 and TRBJ2-6): DSGVTQTPKHLITATGQRVTLRCSPRSGDLSVYWYQQSLDQGLQFLIQYYNGEERAKGNILERFSAQQFPDLHSELNLSSLELGDSALYFCASSDVGLAAGANVLTFGAGSRLTVL.

This clonotype was counted only a few times. This chain joins TRBV10-3 and TRBJ1-2; possible D gene TRBD1, 5 bases. This CDR3 region has 15 residues. From germline, CDR1 is ENHRY and CDR2 SYGVKD. Trimming pared 2 bases from V and 2 bases from J, leaving 12 bases between. The CDR3 spells CAISETVWGNYGYTF. The CDR3 nucleotides read TGTGCCATCAGTGAGACAGTGTGGGGGAACTATGGCTACACCTTC.

In this sample, this clonotype turned up a few times. The chain employs TRBV11-2 and TRBJ2-3, with 7 bases fitting TRBD2. The trim removed 5 bases at V and 2 bases at J, leaving 4 bases unmatched. CDR1 is SGHAT and CDR2 is FQNNGV in the germline V gene. CDR3 length equals 14 residues. The DNA of the CDR3 is TGTGCCAGCAGCGGGGGAGGGGCCACAGATACGCAGTATTTT. It yields the protein CASSGGGATDTQYF.

This clonotype came up a few times. A junction boundary mismatches the germline segment, possibly from a read error. V is TRBV7-7 and J is TRBJ2-1; D is perhaps TRBD2 (5 bases). This CDR3 has 14 residues. Germline values: CDR1 SSHAT, CDR2 FNYEAQ (reference sequence). The CDR3 spells CASSFQAGDNEQFF. Written as DNA, the CDR3 is TGTGCTAGCAGCTTCCAAGCCGGGGACAATGAGCAGTTCTTC.

V usage is TRBV19 and J usage is TRBJ2-3; no clear D. Germline loops: CDR1 LNHDA, CDR2 SQIVND (reference sequence). Trimming took 6 bases from V and 3 from J, leaving 13 bases between them. The CDR3 has 14 amino acids. In DNA form, the CDR3 reads TGTGCCAGTAGCATTGACGGACCTACAGATACGCAGTATTTT. Translated, it gives CASSIDGPTDTQYF.

This clonotype was detected a few times. The CDR3 DNA reads as TGTGCCAGCAGAGGGACAGTGGATTCACCCCTCCACTTT. Translating gives CASRGTVDSPLHF. This rearrangement joins TRBV27 to TRBJ1-6; TRBD1 matches 7 bases. Germline loops: CDR1 MNHEY, CDR2 SMNVEV (reference sequence). The J segment lost 8 bases and the V segment lost 6 bases, leaving 4 bases of the junction unmatched. This CDR3 is 13 amino acids long.